Sequencing of this T cell receptor (beta chain) was carried out in a study of blood T cell repertoires in COVID-19. The method was immunoSEQ multiplex PCR; TCRdb's version includes in-frame clones alone and lacks a portion of them. This repertoire shows around 130,000 clones, roughly 90% found once; its top ten account for approximately 2.3%. Germline CDR1 MNHEY, CDR2 SMNVEV (reference sequence). The CDR3 has 19 amino acids. In regard to this clone: At one of its ends the junction is not consistent with the germline gene, which may arise from a read error.

This TCR derives from a woman aged 45 to 65 who had recovered from COVID-19. This sequence joins TRBV27 and TRBJ1-6, with 7 bases fitting TRBD1. Sequenced sample: PBMCs or T cells enriched from blood (not recorded which). CDR3: CASSLLLRTGSSYNSPLHF. CDR3 DNA sequence: TGTGCCAGCAGTTTACTCTTACGGACAGGAAGCTCCTATAATTCACCCCTTCACTTT.